The entry below describes one T cell receptor (beta chain). Authors' analysis steps: Amplification with reference gene primers provided the estimates of nucleated cell counts. The method was immunoSEQ multiplex PCR; TCRdb's version includes in-frame clones alone and lacks a portion of them. V and J calls plus clone size are reproduced from that table; the DNA served to infer D and trimming. The sample holds over 200,000 clones, about 86% seen once. All enrollees were roughly 18 to 90 years old and from 20 to 25 US areas. This sample is part of a study of blood T cell repertoires in COVID-19. Study summary: Nucleic acid was either cDNA or gDNA, and it came from T cells, B-cell-depleted T cells, or PBMCs.

The CDR3 consists of 19 residues. Germline values: CDR1 LGHDT, CDR2 YNNKEL (reference sequence). The J segment lost 1 base and the V segment lost 0 bases, leaving 11 bases of the junction unmatched. The V call is TRBV3-1 (or the pseudogene TRBV3-2), the J call TRBJ2-3, with 9 bases matching TRBD2. The sequence was obtained from a woman aged 50 to 60 with acute COVID-19. The source material was PBMCs or T cells enriched from blood (not recorded which). The CDR3 loop reads CASSQDWLAGGQGTDTQYF. The DNA of the CDR3 is TGTGCCAGCAGCCAAGATTGGCTGGCGGGGGGGCAGGGCACAGATACGCAGTATTTT.